The 5 T cell receptor beta chains presented below share a single source sample, sequenced in a study of cytomegalovirus exposure and HLA in healthy donors. With 60 Vbeta and 13 Jbeta primers, the PCR was carried out. Method: immunoSEQ multiplex PCR; TCRdb's copy keeps in-frame clones and lacks some. The sample lists fewer than 80,000 clones, about 81% seen once, with 5.4% in the top ten. Source material: PBMCs. The origin of the receptors is a woman in her twenties or thirties in good health and CMV-seronegative.

The rearrangement links TRBV5-4 to TRBJ2-7; 12 bases line up with TRBD2. CDR3 size: 17 residues. The junction had 9 bases not matched to a gene; V was cut back by 0 bases and J by 5 bases. Germline CDR1 SGHNT, CDR2 YYREEE (reference sequence). In DNA, the CDR3 is TGTGCCAGCAGCTTGGGACGGTTACTAGCGGGAGGTCACGAGCAGTACTTC. It translates to CASSLGRLLAGGHEQYF. Complete variable domain (other parts from reference TRBV5-4 and TRBJ2-7): ETGVTQSPTHLIKTRGQQVTLRCSSQSGHNTVSWYQQALGQGPQFIFQYYREEENGRGNFPPRFSGLQFPNYSSELNVNALELDDSALYLCASSLGRLLAGGHEQYFGPGTRLTVT.

The chain uses TRBV7-6 and TRBJ1-5; the D is unclear. CDR3 length: 14 amino acids. In germline, CDR1 is SGHVS, CDR2 FNYEAQ. The V end lost 2 bases, the J end lost 7 bases, and 12 bases lay between the germline ends. In nucleotides, the CDR3 is TGTGCCAGCAGCTTAAGAGGAGGGTACCAGCCCCAGCATTTT. Translated, it gives CASSLRGGYQPQHF.

The chain links TRBV5-1 to TRBJ2-7; TRBD2 matches 10 bases. CDR3 length: 16 residues. V was pared by 0 bases and J by 0 bases, with 3 bases of the junction left unmatched. The germline V gene encodes CDR1 SGHRS and CDR2 YFSETQ. The CDR3 coding sequence is TGCGCCAGCAGCTTGGGTACTAGCGGGGCCTCCTACGAGCAGTACGTC. Translated: CASSLGTSGASYEQYV.

The chain uses TRBV5-1 and TRBJ2-6; 10 bases match TRBD1. The CDR3 sequence is 17 residues long. Germline-derived CDR1 and CDR2 are SGHRS and YFSETQ. V gave up 2 bases and J gave up 2 bases; unmatched junction bases: 4. In nucleotides, the CDR3 is TGCGCCAGCAGCTTAGGGACAGGGGCAGCTGGGGCCAACGTCCTGACTTTC. As protein: CASSLGTGAAGANVLTF.

The chain recombines TRBV10-1 with TRBJ2-5; 7 bases agree with TRBD1. Germline V gives CDR1 WNHNN, CDR2 SYGVQD (reference sequence). The CDR3 has 13 residues. J gave up 4 bases and V 6 bases, and 5 bases lay outside the gene matches. The CDR3 DNA sequence: TGCGCCAGCAGCCCGACAGGGACAGAGACCCAGTACTTC. Translating gives CASSPTGTETQYF.